The table lists the clone carrying this T cell receptor beta chain with a few counts. Its target is unknown. Trimming took off 5 bases at V and 3 bases at J, with 13 bases between the two ends. This CDR3 region has 15 residues. Germline lookup yields CDR1 LGHDT and CDR2 YNNKEL (reference sequence). The use of a sample-barcoded 5' primer and a J-beta primer mix characterized a second PCR of 7 to 11 cycles. Every sample produced at least 3 million CDR3-containing paired-end reads. TCRdb re-called the 5' RACE reads through MiXCR, storing one row per CDR3 protein. This table holds approximately 670,000 distinct CDR3 sequences, 40% to 45% found once. The entry originates in a study of blood T cells in healthy people across ages. Findings and caveats of the study: Changes seen in expanded clonotypes were possibly confounded by donor CMV status left unknown.

The sample was blood. The rearrangement uses TRBV3-1 and TRBJ2-2; no definite D call. This TCR came from a man older than 75 in good health. The CDR3 loop reads CASSAGSGDTGELFF. The CDR3 DNA reads TGTGCCAGCAGCGCTGGGTCTGGGGACACCGGGGAGCTGTTTTTT. The variable domain in full, with the rest retrieved from reference TRBV3-1 and TRBJ2-2, is DTAVSQTPKYLVTQMGNDKSIKCEQNLGHDTMYWYKQDSKKFLKIMFSYNNKELIINETVPNRFSPKSPDKAHLNLHINSLELGDSAVYFCASSAGSGDTGELFFGEGSRLTVL.